This T cell receptor (beta chain) derives from a study of blood T cells in healthy people across ages. A J-beta primer mix and a sample-barcoded 5' primer were used in a second PCR of roughly 6 to 12 cycles. TCRdb re-called the 5' RACE reads with MiXCR, one entry per CDR3 protein. The table lists over 1,500,000 distinct CDR3 sequences, roughly 43% of them singletons. This clonotype was counted a few times. Its antigen is unknown. Study-wide points: Possibly, changes in expanded clonotypes were confounded because donor CMV status was unknown. Getting older went along with TCR beta diversity per million T cells dropping roughly linearly.

This receptor was taken from a human donor in good health. Sequencing was done on a sample of blood.

The CDR3 region is CASSMAPSREQYF. CDR3 coding DNA: TGTGCCAGCAGTATGGCCCCCTCAAGGGAGCAGTACTTC. This sequence joins TRBV5-6 and TRBJ2-7; D gene unclear. This CDR3 contains 13 residues. The germline V gene encodes CDR1 SGHDT and CDR2 YYEEEE. The V end was cut by 5 bases, the J end by 7 bases, with 16 bases between.